This TCR beta chain was recorded in a study of blood T cells in healthy people across ages. Peripheral blood samples of 7.5 to 10 milliliters were drawn from each donor. Whole-study findings and limits: Compared with aged donors, long-lived donors showed fewer expanded clones, suggesting selection. Strongly correlated with naive T cell percentage was TCR beta diversity.

Together with a sample-barcoded 5' primer, a J-beta primer mix was included in a second PCR lasting about 7 to 11 cycles. Each CDR3 protein gets one entry after TCRdb re-called the 5' RACE reads with MiXCR. The table records roughly 1 million distinct CDR3 sequences, around 25% of them present only once. Comments on this clonotype: What it binds is unknown.

These data were also filed under a second study, of T cells of mothers and their children. That investigation notes: Amplification in the second PCR used the M1S primer, which added sample barcodes and 2-4 random nucleotides.

This sequence was found in a girl aged 2 to 10 in good health. The sequenced sample consisted of blood.

The CDR3 nucleotides read TGTGCCATCGGGGGGGCAGCGGGAGGTGAGCAGTTCTTC. Its translation is CAIGGAAGGEQFF. The genes are TRBV10-3 and TRBJ2-7, with 9 bases matching TRBD2. Judging by the DNA end, TRBJ2-1 fits better; the J call may be wrong. This CDR3 region has 13 residues. Germline V gene data show CDR1 as ENHRY and CDR2 as SYGVKD.